A single sample gave rise to the 28 T cell receptor beta chains below, sequenced in a study of cytomegalovirus exposure and HLA in healthy donors. PCR was performed using 60 Vbeta and 13 Jbeta primers. Method: immunoSEQ multiplex PCR; TCRdb's copy keeps in-frame clones and lacks some. The sample contains about 140,000 clones, over 75% of which appear only once. Sequenced: PBMCs. The source of these receptors is a man aged 35 to 55 in good health and CMV-seronegative.

This sequence joins TRBV11-2 and TRBJ2-1; TRBD2 matches at 7 bases. V lost 6 bases, J lost 8 bases, and 7 bases stayed unmatched. The CDR3 covers 13 residues. Looked up from germline, CDR1 is SGHAT and CDR2 is FQNNGV. For the CDR3, the DNA is TGTGCCAGCAGTTACCTGGGGGGGTATGAGCAGTTCTTC. Protein product: CASSYLGGYEQFF.

This rearrangement joins TRBV6-1 to TRBJ2-3; 16 bases are a match to TRBD2. From germline, CDR1 is MNHNS and CDR2 SASEGT. V lost 3 bases to trimming and J lost 0 bases; unmatched junction nucleotides: 3. CDR3 length equals 18 residues. DNA of the CDR3: TGTGCCAGCAGTGAGGGACTAGCGGGGGGGTTTAGCACAGATACGCAGTATTTT. Residues: CASSEGLAGGFSTDTQYF.

The J gene is TRBJ1-6, the V gene TRBV18; 9 bases match TRBD1. Germline values: CDR1 KGHSH, CDR2 LQKENI. The V segment lost 5 bases and the J segment 7 bases; nucleotides outside the gene matches: 6. The CDR3 loop spans 15 amino acids. CDR3 nucleotides: TGTGCCAGCTCAACGACAGGGGGTTGGAATTCACCCCTCCACTTT. It encodes CASSTTGGWNSPLHF.

The rearrangement links TRBV2 to TRBJ2-2; no clear D gene. V gave up 5 bases and J gave up 5 bases, with 9 bases separating them. The length of the CDR3 is 13 residues. Germline values: CDR1 SNHLY, CDR2 FYNNEI. The CDR3 nucleotides are TGTGCCAGCAGTAGGAGATATACCGGGGAGCTGTTTTTT. It specifies CASSRRYTGELFF.

This clone came up once. The gene calls are TRBV21-1 and TRBJ2-5; the table's D call of TRBD1 was not tested on the DNA. The J call may be wrong; the DNA end is better matched by TRBJ2-7. TRBV21-1 is an annotated pseudogene. The CDR3 covers 19 residues. CDR3 loop: CASSKSPPYRVYASYEQYF. The CDR3 region has the DNA TGTGCCAGCAGCAAAAGCCCCCCATACAGGGTCTACGCCTCCTACGAGCAGTACTTC.

This chain uses TRBV9 with TRBJ2-7, with TRBD1 matching 7 bases. CDR3 length: 15 residues. The germline V gene has CDR1 SGDLS and CDR2 YYNGEE. J gave up 4 bases and V 4 bases, and 11 bases lay outside the gene matches. The CDR3 region is CASSLGGASDYEQYF. The CDR3 DNA reads as TGTGCCAGCAGCCTAGGGGGCGCTTCAGATTACGAGCAGTACTTC.

The J gene is TRBJ2-3, the V gene TRBV2; 12 nucleotides align to TRBD2. From germline, CDR1 is SNHLY and CDR2 FYNNEI. Trimming took 4 bases from V and 5 from J; bases not matched to a gene: 1. CDR3 length: 14 amino acids. CDR3 bases: TGTGCCAGCAGTGGACTAGCGGGAGAAGATACGCAGTATTTT. It yields the protein CASSGLAGEDTQYF.

The chain joins TRBV7-6 to TRBJ2-7, with D perhaps matching TRBD2 (5 bases). Germline assignment: CDR1 SGHVS and CDR2 FNYEAQ. CDR3 size: 15 residues. Trimming removed 0 bases from V and 1 base from J, with 10 bases in between. The CDR3 sequence is CASSLAPERSYEQYF. The CDR3 DNA reads as TGTGCCAGCAGCTTAGCCCCGGAGCGGTCCTACGAGCAGTACTTC.

This clone occurred a few times. The rearrangement joins TRBV7-3 to TRBJ2-3; 7 bases match TRBD2. The CDR3 is made up of 15 amino acids. CDR1 and CDR2 from the germline V gene are SGHTA and FQGTGA. Trimming at V came to 3 bases and at J to 2 bases, leaving 5 bases not matched to a gene. This chain's CDR3 is CASSLTSSPTDTQYF. The CDR3 DNA follows: TGTGCCAGCAGCTTGACTAGCTCACCCACAGATACGCAGTATTTT.

The J gene is TRBJ2-7, the V gene TRBV9; D remains ambiguous. Germline CDR1 SGDLS, CDR2 YYNGEE. The CDR3 is made up of 14 amino acids. Trimming removed 0 bases at V and 0 bases at J, with 7 bases between. Written as DNA, the CDR3 is TGTGCCAGCAGCGTAGTCCCCAGCTCCTACGAGCAGTACTTC. Amino acids: CASSVVPSSYEQYF. The complete variable domain, with remaining parts taken from reference TRBV9 and TRBJ2-7, reads DSGVTQTPKHLITATGQRVTLRCSPRSGDLSVYWYQQSLDQGLQFLIQYYNGEERAKGNILERFSAQQFPDLHSELNLSSLELGDSALYFCASSVVPSSYEQYFGPGTRLTVT.

V is TRBV14 and J is TRBJ2-3; 7 bases are a match to TRBD1. Germline V gene data show CDR1 as SGHDN and CDR2 as FVKESK. The CDR3 has 18 amino acids. The trim removed 0 bases at V and 2 bases at J, leaving 11 bases unmatched. The CDR3 is CASSQDQIGRGITDTQYF. The CDR3 DNA follows: TGTGCCAGCAGCCAAGATCAGATCGGCAGGGGGATCACAGATACGCAGTATTTT.

The chain couples TRBV19 to TRBJ2-5; 9 bases match TRBD1. Germline values: CDR1 LNHDA, CDR2 SQIVND (reference sequence). V shed 5 bases, J shed 3 bases, and the junction held 4 bases outside the gene matches. The CDR3 spans 14 residues. The CDR3 DNA is TGTGCCAGTAGTTCGGGACAGGGTAAAGAGACCCAGTACTTC. It is translated as CASSSGQGKETQYF.

The CDR3 region is CASSVSGGVSTGELFF. The DNA for the CDR3 is TGTGCCAGCAGCGTGAGCGGGGGGGTTAGCACCGGGGAGCTGTTTTTT. This chain joins TRBV9 and TRBJ2-2; 10 bases match TRBD2. The germline V gene encodes CDR1 SGDLS and CDR2 YYNGEE. The CDR3 sequence is 16 residues long. Losses at the gene ends were 2 bases for V and 4 bases for J; bases not matched to a gene: 5.

The chain is built from TRBV5-1 and TRBJ2-2, with 10 bases fitting TRBD1. CDR3 size: 15 residues. Germline loops: CDR1 SGHRS, CDR2 YFSETQ. Germline trimming cut 5 bases from V and 5 bases from J; bases unmatched to any gene: 6. This chain's CDR3 is CASRPGTGDTGELFF. The CDR3 DNA is TGCGCCAGCAGACCCGGGACAGGGGATACCGGGGAGCTGTTTTTT.

The chain employs TRBV21-1 and TRBJ2-3; TRBD2 is taken as the D call from the table, unchecked against the DNA. TRBV21-1 is tagged as a pseudogene. This CDR3 contains 13 residues. CDR3 in amino acids: CASSLRIGDTQYF. The CDR3 DNA is TGTGCCAGCAGCCTCCGAATCGGAGATACGCAGTATTTT.

Only one count was recorded for this clone. This chain uses TRBV5-6 with TRBJ1-4; 7 bases match TRBD1. The V segment lost 4 bases and the J segment 17 bases; nucleotides outside the gene matches: 11. The CDR3 totals 12 residues. Germline V gene lookup returns CDR1 SGHDT and CDR2 YYEEEE. In nucleotides, the CDR3 is TGTGCCAGCAGCCCTTTAGGACAGGAACCTTTTTTT. Its protein product is CASSPLGQEPFF.

This clone occurred once. The CDR3 loop reads CAWSPTDKYSNQPQHF. The CDR3 coding sequence is TGTGCCTGGAGTCCTACAGACAAATATAGCAATCAGCCCCAGCATTTT. This rearrangement joins TRBV30 to TRBJ1-5; no clear D gene. The CDR3 consists of 16 residues. Trimming removed 2 bases from V and 0 bases from J, with 14 bases in between. From germline, CDR1 is GTSNPN and CDR2 SVGIG (reference sequence).

V gene TRBV18 combines with J gene TRBJ1-5, with TRBD1 matching over 8 bases. V shed 2 bases and J 5 bases; nucleotides not matched to a gene: 5. Germline V gene lookup returns CDR1 KGHSH and CDR2 LQKENI. The CDR3 spans 15 residues. As DNA, the CDR3 is TGTGCCAGCTCACCAAGCAGGGGGCGCGATCAGCCCCAGCATTTT. This translates into CASSPSRGRDQPQHF.

This sequence joins TRBV19 and TRBJ2-1; 7 nucleotides match TRBD1. The CDR3 sequence is 15 residues long. CDR1 is LNHDA, CDR2 SQIVND, per germline (reference sequence). The V and J ends lost 5 bases and 3 bases, in that order; junction bases with no gene match: 7. The CDR3, as DNA: TGTGCCAGTAGTCTTCCGGGACAGAGCTACAATGAGCAGTTCTTC. Translating gives CASSLPGQSYNEQFF.

This chain connects TRBV7-9 to TRBJ2-5; maybe TRBD2 (6 bases). CDR1 and CDR2 (germline): SEHNR, FQNEAQ (reference sequence). CDR3 length: 16 amino acids. V was clipped by 0 bases and J by 5 bases, with 16 bases between them. The CDR3 DNA follows: TGTGCCAGCAGCTTAGCTCGGCAGGGTGGAGGGGAGACCCAGTACTTC. It is translated as CASSLARQGGGETQYF.

The sample holds a few counts of this clone. V and J are TRBV5-6 and TRBJ2-7, with 9 bases matching TRBD2. The CDR3 covers 14 residues. CDR1 SGHDT and CDR2 YYEEEE come from the germline V gene. Trimming cost V 4 bases and J 2 bases; bases outside gene matches: 4. CDR3 loop: CASSISGSAYEQYF. The CDR3 nucleotides read TGTGCCAGCAGCATTAGCGGGAGTGCCTACGAGCAGTACTTC.

The chain recombines TRBV7-2 with TRBJ2-3, with a possible D match to TRBD2 (6 bases). V lost 4 bases and J lost 0, with 11 bases in between. Germline-derived CDR1 and CDR2 are SGHTA and FQGNSA. The CDR3 is 15 residues long. This chain's CDR3 is CASSSAGTSTDTQYF. The CDR3 nucleotides are TGTGCCAGCAGCTCCGCCGGGACTAGCACAGATACGCAGTATTTT.

The V call is TRBV7-8, the J call TRBJ2-3, with D unresolved. This CDR3 spans 16 amino acids. From germline, CDR1 is SGHVS and CDR2 FQNEAQ. Trimming cost V 5 bases and J 2 bases, with 17 bases left between them. The DNA of the CDR3 is TGTGCCAGCAGCCCAAACGGCGGCGTTTCCACAGATACGCAGTATTTT. Amino acid sequence: CASSPNGGVSTDTQYF.

V is TRBV10-2 and J is TRBJ1-2; D is uncertain. CDR3 size: 13 residues. Trimming pared 4 bases from V and 8 bases from J, leaving 14 bases between. In germline, CDR1 is WSHSY, CDR2 SAAADI. CDR3 DNA: TGCGCCAGCAGTGGTAGCGATACGGGGGGCTACACCTTC. Protein sequence: CASSGSDTGGYTF.

The chain carries TRBV27 and TRBJ2-7; possibly TRBD1 for D (7 bases). V lost 6 bases to trimming and J lost 4 bases, with 13 bases between them. Germline CDR1 is MNHEY and CDR2 is SMNVEV (reference sequence). This CDR3 has 13 amino acids. Here the CDR3 reads CASSPQGRYEQYF. The CDR3, as DNA: TGTGCCAGCAGCCCACAGGGGAGGTACGAGCAGTACTTC.

The chain recombines TRBV5-1 with TRBJ2-7, with 14 bases identical to TRBD2. The CDR3 has 16 residues. The junction had 7 bases not matched to a gene; V was cut back by 4 bases and J by 4 bases. Germline V gene lookup returns CDR1 SGHRS and CDR2 YFSETQ. The CDR3 here is CASSIMTSGRGYEQYF. Here the CDR3 DNA reads TGCGCCAGCAGCATCATGACTAGCGGGAGGGGGTACGAGCAGTACTTC.

V is TRBV5-1 and J is TRBJ1-1; D ambiguous. Germline CDR1 SGHRS, CDR2 YFSETQ. This CDR3 spans 14 amino acids. V dropped 9 bases and J dropped 1 base, with 16 bases sitting between them. CDR3 nucleotides: TGCGCCACTACAACCGGAGCCCCGAACACTGAAGCTTTCTTT. This gives the protein CATTTGAPNTEAFF.

The genes are TRBV27 and TRBJ1-2, with 8 nucleotides matching TRBD1. Germline CDR1 and CDR2: MNHEY and SMNVEV (reference sequence). The CDR3 contains 17 residues. V shed 5 bases, J shed 5 bases, and the junction held 16 bases outside the gene matches. The chain's CDR3 is CASSPSNLGQGGYGYTF. In nucleotides, the CDR3 is TGTGCCAGCAGTCCCTCCAACCTAGGACAGGGAGGGTATGGCTACACCTTC.